This TCR beta chain was recorded in a study of shared clonotypes between healthy human individuals. Method: immunoSEQ multiplex PCR; TCRdb's copy keeps in-frame clones and lacks some. The table lists approximately 1.1 million clones, 75% to 80% of them singletons, with 0.5% to 0.6% in the top ten. Germline V gene lookup returns CDR1 SGHTA and CDR2 FQGNSA. The CDR3 contains 15 residues. V was clipped by 5 bases and J by 2 bases, with 13 bases between them. The sample taken for sequencing was memory CD4+ T cells from PBMCs. Subset defined: CD45RA-negative fraction. The chain recombines TRBV7-2 with TRBJ2-1; D remains unclear. This TCR was sampled from a man aged 18 to 30 in good health. Some clones in this sample may be carry-over from other donors' samples. The CDR3: CASSISRGTYNEQFF. The CDR3 region has the DNA TGTGCCAGCAGCATCTCGAGAGGAACCTACAATGAGCAGTTCTTC. The entire variable domain, with the rest obtained from reference TRBV7-2 and TRBJ2-1, is as follows: GAGVSQSPSNKVTEKGKDVELRCDPISGHTALYWYRQSLGQGLEFLIYFQGNSAPDKSGLPSDRFSAERTGGSVSTLTIQRTQQEDSAVYLCASSISRGTYNEQFFGPGTRLTVL.